This TCR beta chain comes out of a study of regulatory T cells in long-lasting Graves disease. Per germline, CDR1 SNHLY and CDR2 FYNNEI. The CDR3 spans 13 residues. Combining iRepertoire HTBI primers with Arm-PCR of CDR3 regions, the authors built TCR beta libraries. Using its own MiXCR run on the multiplex PCR reads, TCRdb lists one record per CDR3 protein. The sample records 350,000 to 500,000 distinct CDR3 sequences, 15% to 20% being singletons. Time point defined: newly diagnosed GD, antithyroid drugs for less than 3 months. PBMC-derived RNA was used for the TCR library. In its sample, this clonotype was seen many times. Another study also made use of these data, one on T cells in Graves' hyperthyroidism and ophthalmopathy. According to that study: Uncontrolled infection, other autoimmune disease, pregnancy or lactation barred patients from enrollment. First-round RT-PCR targeting the TCR CDR3 was performed with the HTBI primer set.

The source of this sequence is a woman aged 25-40 years with Graves disease. The J gene is TRBJ2-3, the V gene TRBV2; possible D gene TRBD2, 6 bases. Sample: peripheral blood mononuclear cells (PBMCs), taken at new diagnosis, from a patient treated with antithyroid drugs. In DNA form, the CDR3 reads TGTGGCATATCGCGGCAGGAGGGAGATACGCAGTATTTT. Its protein product is CGISRQEGDTQYF.